This T cell receptor (beta chain) was profiled in a study of T cell responses to AZD1222 COVID-19 vaccine. Study results and caveats: Increases in Spike-specific TCR breadth and depth were seen after two AZD1222 doses.

Using immunoSEQ multiplex PCR, the repertoire was profiled, and TCRdb retains in-frame clones only, with some absent. Counted here are 95,000 to 150,000 clones, over 75% occurring once; the ten biggest clones make up approximately 5.9%. The CDR3 length is 17 residues. Trimming left V 7 bases short and J 4 bases short, with 22 bases between. Per germline, CDR1 MRHNA and CDR2 SNTAGT. About this clone: Its antigen is unidentified.

The V gene is TRBV6-4, the J gene TRBJ2-2, with D perhaps matching TRBD1 (6 bases). This TCR was recovered from an adult in good health. The material sequenced was peripheral blood, taken on day 0 of AZD1222 vaccination. CDR3 amino acids: CASNHRASQTSTGELFF. The CDR3 region has the DNA TGTGCCAGCAATCACAGGGCGTCCCAGACGAGCACCGGGGAGCTGTTTTTT.